This T cell receptor (beta chain) was sequenced during a study of identical twins. TCRdb re-called the 5' RACE reads through MiXCR, storing one row per CDR3 protein. The sample lists hundreds of thousands of distinct CDR3 sequences, 15% to 20% occurring once. V lost 5 bases and J 5 bases, leaving 18 bases between the germline ends. CDR3 length: 15 amino acids. Germline V gene sequence: CDR1 SEHNR, CDR2 FQNEAQ (reference sequence). This sample also appeared in a second study, on T cells expressing NK-cell markers. That report adds: In sorted CD3+CD56+NKG2C+, CD3+CD56+NKG2C- and CD3+CD56-NKG2C+ T cells, TCR beta repertoires were obtained. In a handful of donors, dominant CD3+CD56+NKG2C+ clonotypes ranked among the top 10 CD8+ clonotypes.

The sequence was collected from a young woman in good health. Source material: PBMCs. This chain joins TRBV7-9 and TRBJ2-5, with D possibly being TRBD1 (6 bases). The CDR3 loop reads CASSHPSGVGETQYF. DNA for the CDR3: TGTGCCAGCAGCCATCCTTCAGGGGTCGGGGAGACCCAGTACTTC.